This T cell receptor (beta chain) was sequenced during a study of CD8 T cells in Susac syndrome. RNA, at roughly 0.5 to 1 ug, was reverse transcribed with random hexamers. TCRdb re-derived calls from the immunoSEQ multiplex PCR reads in MiXCR, one entry per CDR3 protein. Here the sample spans roughly 330,000 distinct CDR3 sequences, about 90% being singletons. This CDR3 is 14 amino acids long. Trimming took off 1 base at V and 2 bases at J, with 8 bases between the two ends. The germline V gene encodes CDR1 SGHVS and CDR2 FQNEAQ. The TCR was taken from a human donor with multiple sclerosis. Sequencing was done on a sample of CD4+ T cells from PBMCs. The chain couples TRBV7-8 to TRBJ2-5; D not resolved. The CDR3 reads CASSLGARQETQYF. In nucleotides, the CDR3 is TGTGCCAGCAGCTTAGGGGCTAGACAAGAGACCCAGTACTTC.